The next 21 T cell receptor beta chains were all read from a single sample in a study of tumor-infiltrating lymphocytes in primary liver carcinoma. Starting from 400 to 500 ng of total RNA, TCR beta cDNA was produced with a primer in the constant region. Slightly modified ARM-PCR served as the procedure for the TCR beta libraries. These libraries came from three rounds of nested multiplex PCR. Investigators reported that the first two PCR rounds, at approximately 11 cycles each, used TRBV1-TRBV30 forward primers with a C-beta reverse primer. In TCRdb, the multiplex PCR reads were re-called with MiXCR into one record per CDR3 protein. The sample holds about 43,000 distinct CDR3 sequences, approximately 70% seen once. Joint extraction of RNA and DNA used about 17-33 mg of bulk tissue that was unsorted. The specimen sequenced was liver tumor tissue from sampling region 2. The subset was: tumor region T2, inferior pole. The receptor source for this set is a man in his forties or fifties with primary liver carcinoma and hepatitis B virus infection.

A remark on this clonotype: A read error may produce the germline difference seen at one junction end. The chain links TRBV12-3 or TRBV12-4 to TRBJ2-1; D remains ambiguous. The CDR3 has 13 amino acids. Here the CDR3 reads CASSPGQNNEQSF. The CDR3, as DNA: TGTGCCAGCAGTCCCGGGCAGAACAATGAGCAGTCCTTC.

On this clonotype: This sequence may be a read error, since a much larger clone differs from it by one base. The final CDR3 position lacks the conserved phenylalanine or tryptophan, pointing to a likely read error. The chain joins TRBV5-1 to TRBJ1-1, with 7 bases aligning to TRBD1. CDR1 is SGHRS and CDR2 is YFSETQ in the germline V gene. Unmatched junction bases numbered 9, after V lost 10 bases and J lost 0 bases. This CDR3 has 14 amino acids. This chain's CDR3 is CACGAQGLNTEAFL. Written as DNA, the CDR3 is TGCGCCTGCGGGGCACAGGGGCTGAACACTGAAGCTTTCTTA.

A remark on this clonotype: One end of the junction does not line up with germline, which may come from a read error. The CDR3 nucleotides are TGTGCCAGCAGCTTAGCGTTCGGGGGCAGTCAAGAGACACAGTACTTC. It encodes CASSLAFGGSQETQYF. This chain joins TRBV7-9 and TRBJ2-5; D tentatively fits TRBD1 or TRBD2 (6 bases each). CDR1 is SEHNR, CDR2 FQNEAQ, per germline (reference sequence). The CDR3 extends over 16 amino acids.

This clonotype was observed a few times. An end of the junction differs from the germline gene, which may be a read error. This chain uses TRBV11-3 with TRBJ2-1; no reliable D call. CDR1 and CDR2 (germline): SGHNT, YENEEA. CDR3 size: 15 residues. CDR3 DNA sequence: TGTGTCAGCAGCCGTACTCGAGACACCTACGATGAGCAGTTCTTC. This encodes CVSSRTRDTYDEQFF.

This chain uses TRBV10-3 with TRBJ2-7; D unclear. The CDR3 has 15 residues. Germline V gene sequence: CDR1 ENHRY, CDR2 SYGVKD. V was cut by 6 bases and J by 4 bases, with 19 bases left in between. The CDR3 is CAISANRAENYEQYF. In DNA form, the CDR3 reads TGTGCCATCAGCGCGAATCGGGCAGAGAATTACGAGCAGTACTTC.

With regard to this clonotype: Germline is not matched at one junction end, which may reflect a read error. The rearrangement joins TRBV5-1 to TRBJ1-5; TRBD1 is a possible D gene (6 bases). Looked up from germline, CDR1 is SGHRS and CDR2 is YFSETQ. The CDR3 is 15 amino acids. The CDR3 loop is CAGSFGGDGNQPQHF. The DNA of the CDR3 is TGCGCCGGCAGCTTCGGGGGCGACGGCAATCAGCCCCAGCATTTT.

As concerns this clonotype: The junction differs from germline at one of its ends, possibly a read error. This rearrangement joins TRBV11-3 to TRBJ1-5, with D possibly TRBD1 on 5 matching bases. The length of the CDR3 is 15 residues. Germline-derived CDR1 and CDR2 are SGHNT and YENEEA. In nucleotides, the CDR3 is TGTGCCAGCAGGTTAGATCTGGGGGTGGCTCAGTCCCAGCTTTTT. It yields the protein CASRLDLGVAQSQLF.

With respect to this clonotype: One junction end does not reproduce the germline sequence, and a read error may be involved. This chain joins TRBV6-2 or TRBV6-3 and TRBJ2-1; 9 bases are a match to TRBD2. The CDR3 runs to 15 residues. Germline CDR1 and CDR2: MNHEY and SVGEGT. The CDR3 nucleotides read TGTGCCAGCAGTCCCAATGCGGGAGGGCCGAGTGAGCAGTTATTC. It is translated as CASSPNAGGPSEQLF.

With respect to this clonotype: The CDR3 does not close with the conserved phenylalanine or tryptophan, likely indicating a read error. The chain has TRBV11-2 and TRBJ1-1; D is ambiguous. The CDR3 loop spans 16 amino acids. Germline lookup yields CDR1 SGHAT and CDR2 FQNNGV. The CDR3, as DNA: TGTGCCAGCAGCTTAGACTTTAGATGGGCGAACACTGTAGCTTTCTTA. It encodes CASSLDFRWANTVAFL.

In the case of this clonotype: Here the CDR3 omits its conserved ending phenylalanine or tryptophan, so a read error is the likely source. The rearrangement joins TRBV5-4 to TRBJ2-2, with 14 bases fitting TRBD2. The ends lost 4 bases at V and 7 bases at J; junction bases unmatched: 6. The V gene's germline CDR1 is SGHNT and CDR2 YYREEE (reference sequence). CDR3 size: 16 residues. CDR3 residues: CASSPTGLAGVGELFS. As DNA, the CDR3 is TGTGCCAGCAGCCCAACGGGACTAGCGGGGGTCGGGGAGCTGTTTTCT.

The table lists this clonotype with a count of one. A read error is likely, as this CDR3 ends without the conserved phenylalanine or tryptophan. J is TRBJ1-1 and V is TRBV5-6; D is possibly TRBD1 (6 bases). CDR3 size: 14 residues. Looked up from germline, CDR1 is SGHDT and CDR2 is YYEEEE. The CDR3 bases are TGTGCCCGCAGCTTGACAGGCAGGAACACTGAAGCTTTCTCT. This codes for CARSLTGRNTEAFS.

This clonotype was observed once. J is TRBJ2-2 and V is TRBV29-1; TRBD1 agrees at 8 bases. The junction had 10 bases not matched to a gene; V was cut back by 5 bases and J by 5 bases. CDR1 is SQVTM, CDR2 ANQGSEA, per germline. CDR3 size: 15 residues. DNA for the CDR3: TGCAGCGTTCAACCGGGACAGGTGGCTACCGGGGAGCTGTTTTTT. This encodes CSVQPGQVATGELFF.

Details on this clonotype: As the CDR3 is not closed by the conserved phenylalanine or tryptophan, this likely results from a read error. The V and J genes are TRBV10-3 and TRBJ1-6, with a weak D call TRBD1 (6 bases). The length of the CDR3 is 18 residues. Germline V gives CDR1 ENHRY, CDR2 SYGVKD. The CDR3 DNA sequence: TGTGTCATCAGTGGGGCGAGCGGGGGCGCGTCTAATAATTCACCCCTCCACTCT. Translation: CVISGASGGASNNSPLHS.

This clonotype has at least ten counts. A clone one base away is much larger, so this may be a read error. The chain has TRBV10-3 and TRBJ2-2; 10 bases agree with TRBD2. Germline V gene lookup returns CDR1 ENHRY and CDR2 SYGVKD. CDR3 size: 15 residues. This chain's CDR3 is CAIKQAGGNTGGLFF. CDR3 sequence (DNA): TGTGCCATCAAACAAGCGGGAGGGAACACCGGGGGGCTGTTTTTT.

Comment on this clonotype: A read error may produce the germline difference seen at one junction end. The chain's CDR3 is CASRGGAVTDTQYF. The CDR3 nucleotides are TGTGCCAGCAGAGGGGGAGCAGTCACAGATACACAGTATTTT. The chain employs TRBV12-3 or TRBV12-4 and TRBJ2-3; the D gene is possibly TRBD1 (6 bases). CDR3 length equals 14 residues.

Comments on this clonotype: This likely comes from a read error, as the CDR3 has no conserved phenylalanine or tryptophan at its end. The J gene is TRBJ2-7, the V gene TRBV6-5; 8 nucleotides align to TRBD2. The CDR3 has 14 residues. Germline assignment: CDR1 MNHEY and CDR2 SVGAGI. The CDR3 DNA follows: TGTGCCGGCAGTCCGGGACTAGGATTGAACGAGCAGTACTCC. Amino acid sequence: CAGSPGLGLNEQYS.

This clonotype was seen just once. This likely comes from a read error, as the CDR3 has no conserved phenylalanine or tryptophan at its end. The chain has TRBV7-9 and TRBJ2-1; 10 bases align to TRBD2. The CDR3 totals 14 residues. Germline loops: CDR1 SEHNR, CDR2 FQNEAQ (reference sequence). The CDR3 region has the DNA TGTGCGAGCAGCGGCCCACTAGCGGGGAATGAGCAGTTCTTA. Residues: CASSGPLAGNEQFL.

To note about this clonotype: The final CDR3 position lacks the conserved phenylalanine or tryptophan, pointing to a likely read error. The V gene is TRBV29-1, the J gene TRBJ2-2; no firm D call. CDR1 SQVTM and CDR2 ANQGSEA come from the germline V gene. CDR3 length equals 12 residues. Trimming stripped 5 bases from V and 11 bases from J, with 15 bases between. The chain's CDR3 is CSVLAGIGELFY. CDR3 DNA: TGCAGCGTTTTGGCAGGTATCGGCGAGCTGTTTTAT.

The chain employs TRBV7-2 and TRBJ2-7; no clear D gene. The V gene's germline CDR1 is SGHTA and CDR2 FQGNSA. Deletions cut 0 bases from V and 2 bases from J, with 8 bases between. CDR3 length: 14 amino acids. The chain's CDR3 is CASSLAVTPYEQYF. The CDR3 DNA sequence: TGTGCCAGCAGCTTAGCGGTGACTCCCTACGAGCAGTACTTC. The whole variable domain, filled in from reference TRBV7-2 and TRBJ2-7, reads GAGVSQSPSNKVTEKGKDVELRCDPISGHTALYWYRQSLGQGLEFLIYFQGNSAPDKSGLPSDRFSAERTGGSVSTLTIQRTQQEDSAVYLCASSLAVTPYEQYFGPGTRLTVT.

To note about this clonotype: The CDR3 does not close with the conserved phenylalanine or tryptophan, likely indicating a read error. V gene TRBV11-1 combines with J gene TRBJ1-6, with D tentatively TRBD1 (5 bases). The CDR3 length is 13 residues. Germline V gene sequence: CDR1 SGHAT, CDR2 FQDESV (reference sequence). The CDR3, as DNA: TGTGCCAACAGCCGGACATTGGTTTCACCCCTCCACTAT. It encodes CANSRTLVSPLHY.

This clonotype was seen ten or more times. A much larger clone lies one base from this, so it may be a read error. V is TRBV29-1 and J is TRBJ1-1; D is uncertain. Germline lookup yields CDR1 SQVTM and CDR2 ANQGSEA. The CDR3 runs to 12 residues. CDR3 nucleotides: TGCAGCGTTGAATCCGGGGTCACTGTAGCTTTCTTT. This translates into CSVESGVTVAFF.